Included here is one T cell receptor beta chain sequence, with context. Its antigen is still unknown. J gave up 3 bases and V 4 bases, and 10 bases lay outside the gene matches. The CDR3 extends over 16 amino acids. The germline V gene encodes CDR1 SEHNR and CDR2 FQNEAQ (reference sequence). This record comes from a study of cytomegalovirus exposure and HLA in healthy donors. Points from the study as a whole: Overall, around 150 TCR beta chains were annotated as cytomegalovirus-associated.

With 60 Vbeta and 13 Jbeta primers, the PCR was carried out. Profiled with immunoSEQ multiplex PCR; TCRdb holds only in-frame clones, not every one. The sample carries around 120,000 clones, roughly three quarters recorded once. The sequenced sample was PBMCs. The sequence derives from a man between 18 and 29 years old in good health and CMV-seronegative. V gene TRBV7-9 combines with J gene TRBJ2-5; 8 bases fit TRBD2. In DNA, the CDR3 is TGTGCCAGCAGCTCTATGTTTCGGGAGGGGGAAGAGACCCAGTACTTC. It specifies CASSSMFREGEETQYF.